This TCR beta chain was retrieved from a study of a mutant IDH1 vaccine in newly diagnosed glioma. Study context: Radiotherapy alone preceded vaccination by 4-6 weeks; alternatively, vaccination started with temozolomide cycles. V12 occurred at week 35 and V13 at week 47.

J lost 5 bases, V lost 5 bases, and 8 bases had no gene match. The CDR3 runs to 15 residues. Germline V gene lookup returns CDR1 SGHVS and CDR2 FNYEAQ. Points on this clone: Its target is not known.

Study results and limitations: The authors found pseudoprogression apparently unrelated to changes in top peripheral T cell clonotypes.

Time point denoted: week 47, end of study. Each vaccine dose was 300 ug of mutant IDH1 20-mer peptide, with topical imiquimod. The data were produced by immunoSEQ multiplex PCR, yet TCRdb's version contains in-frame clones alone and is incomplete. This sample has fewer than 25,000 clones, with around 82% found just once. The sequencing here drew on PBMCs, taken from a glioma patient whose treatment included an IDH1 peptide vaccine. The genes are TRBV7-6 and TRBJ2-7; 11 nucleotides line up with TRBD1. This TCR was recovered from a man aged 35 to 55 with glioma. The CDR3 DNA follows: TGTGCCAGCAGCCCTAAGGACAGGGGGCATCACGAGCAGTACTTC. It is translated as CASSPKDRGHHEQYF.